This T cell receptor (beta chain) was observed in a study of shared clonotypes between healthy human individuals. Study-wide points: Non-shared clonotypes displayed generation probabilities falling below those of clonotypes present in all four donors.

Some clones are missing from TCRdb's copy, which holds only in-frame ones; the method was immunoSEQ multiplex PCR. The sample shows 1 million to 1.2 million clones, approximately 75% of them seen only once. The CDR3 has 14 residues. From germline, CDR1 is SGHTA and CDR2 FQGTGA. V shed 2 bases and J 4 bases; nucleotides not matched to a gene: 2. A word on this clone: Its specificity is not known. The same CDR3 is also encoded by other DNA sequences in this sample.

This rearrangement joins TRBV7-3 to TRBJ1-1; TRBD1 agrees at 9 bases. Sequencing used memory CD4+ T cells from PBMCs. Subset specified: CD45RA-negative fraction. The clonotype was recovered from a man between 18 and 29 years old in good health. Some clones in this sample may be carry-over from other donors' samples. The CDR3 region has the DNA TGTGCCAGCAGCTTAGGACAGGGGAGCACTGAAGCTTTCTTT. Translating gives CASSLGQGSTEAFF.